This T cell receptor (beta chain) was sequenced for a study of Ad26.COV2.S vaccination and SARS-CoV-2 variants. General study findings and limits: Reportedly, after vaccination the spike-specific CD8+ and CD4+ T cell responses displayed substantial breadth. Recipients given vaccine exceeded placebo recipients in spike-specific TCR breadth.

Germline V gives CDR1 SGHTA, CDR2 FQGNSA. The ends lost 4 bases at V and 5 bases at J; junction bases unmatched: 10. The CDR3 contains 15 residues. Using immunoSEQ multiplex PCR, the repertoire was profiled, and TCRdb retains in-frame clones only, with some absent. The table includes fewer than 150,000 clones, roughly 85% detected once. Note on this clone: Its target is unknown.

The sample in question was peripheral blood, obtained after recovery from COVID-19. The TCR comes from a human donor who had recovered from COVID-19. This chain connects TRBV7-2 to TRBJ2-7; 8 bases are a match to TRBD2. The CDR3 coding sequence is TGTGCCAGCAGCTCGGGACTAGTTCTCGTTAACGAGCAGTACTTC. Its translation is CASSSGLVLVNEQYF.